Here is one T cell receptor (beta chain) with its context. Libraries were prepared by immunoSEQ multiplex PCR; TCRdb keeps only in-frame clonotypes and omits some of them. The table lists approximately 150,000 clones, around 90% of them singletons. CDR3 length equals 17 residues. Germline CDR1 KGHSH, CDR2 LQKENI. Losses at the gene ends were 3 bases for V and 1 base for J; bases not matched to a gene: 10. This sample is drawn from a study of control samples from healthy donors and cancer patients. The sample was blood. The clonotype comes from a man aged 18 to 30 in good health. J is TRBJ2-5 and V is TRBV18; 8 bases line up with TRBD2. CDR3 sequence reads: CASSPPLGGGTQETQYF. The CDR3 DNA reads TGTGCCAGCTCACCGCCCCTCGGCGGGGGGACCCAAGAGACCCAGTACTTC.